Below are 25 T cell receptor beta chains sequenced from a single sample in a study of long-term antiretroviral therapy in people with HIV. A v3.0 immunoSEQ assay was performed at survey level. Sequenced by immunoSEQ multiplex PCR; TCRdb stores in-frame clones only, minus some. The sample has about 30,000 clones; approximately 85% are singletons. The sequences come from unsorted PBMCs, collected 3 years after starting antiretroviral therapy. These receptors came from a man between 40 and 49 years old with HIV.

The chain recombines TRBV25-1 with TRBJ2-1; D is unresolved. Germline CDR1 is MGHDK and CDR2 is SYGVNS. The CDR3 consists of 11 residues. The V end lost 1 base, the J end lost 6 bases, and 1 base lay between the germline ends. CDR3 DNA: TGTGCCAGCAGTGAATTCAATGAGCAGTTCTTC. Residues: CASSEFNEQFF.

The chain employs TRBV2 and TRBJ1-1; D might be TRBD1 (5 bases). V lost 9 bases and J lost 0, with 11 bases in between. Germline V gene sequence: CDR1 SNHLY, CDR2 FYNNEI. The CDR3 runs to 13 residues. CDR3 sequence: CARWGPLNTEAFF. CDR3 nucleotide sequence: TGTGCCAGGTGGGGACCGTTGAACACTGAAGCTTTCTTT.

The rearrangement uses TRBV6-4 and TRBJ1-6; D unclear. Trimming shortened V by 2 bases and J by 10 bases, and 6 bases separated the two germline ends. The CDR3 has 12 residues. Germline V lookup: CDR1 MRHNA, CDR2 SNTAGT. The CDR3 is CASSDGYSPLHF. The CDR3 bases are TGTGCCAGCAGTGACGGGTACTCACCCCTCCACTTT.

The genes are TRBV5-1 and TRBJ1-4; no clear D. The CDR3 spans 15 residues. In germline, CDR1 is SGHRS, CDR2 YFSETQ. V shed 4 bases and J shed 7 bases, with 17 bases lying between them. The CDR3 sequence is CASSVDPGGGEKLFF. In DNA, the CDR3 is TGCGCCAGCAGCGTGGACCCTGGAGGTGGTGAAAAACTGTTTTTT.

The V gene is TRBV19, the J gene TRBJ2-3, with 11 bases lining up with TRBD1. V lost 2 bases, J lost 3 bases, and 7 bases stayed unmatched. Per the germline V gene, CDR1 is LNHDA and CDR2 is SQIVND (reference sequence). The CDR3 totals 17 residues. The CDR3, as DNA: TGTGCCAGTAGTATACAGGGGACAGGGGGGAGAACAGATACGCAGTATTTT. Protein: CASSIQGTGGRTDTQYF.

The CDR3 reads CASSPGADHTQYF. The CDR3 DNA reads TGTGCCAGCAGCCCCGGAGCCGACCATACGCAGTATTTT. The chain joins TRBV7-9 to TRBJ2-3, with D unresolved. The CDR3 runs 13 residues. Trimming left V 5 bases short and J 7 bases short, with 13 bases between. Germline CDR1 and CDR2: SEHNR and FQNEAQ (reference sequence).

V gene TRBV18 combines with J gene TRBJ1-4, with TRBD1 matching 8 bases. The CDR3 runs to 15 residues. Germline CDR1 is KGHSH and CDR2 is LQKENI. V shed 3 bases and J 3 bases; nucleotides not matched to a gene: 3. The CDR3 coding sequence is TGTGCCAGCTCACCGCCACAGGGGGCTAATGAAAAACTGTTTTTT. It yields the protein CASSPPQGANEKLFF.

The V gene is TRBV9, the J gene TRBJ2-7; 7 bases match TRBD2. Germline trimming cut 5 bases from V and 2 bases from J; bases unmatched to any gene: 10. Germline V gives CDR1 SGDLS, CDR2 YYNGEE. This CDR3 has 15 amino acids. The CDR3 DNA reads as TGTGCCAGCAGTACCGGGGGGACCGCGACCTACGAGCAGTACTTC. Its protein product is CASSTGGTATYEQYF.

The J gene is TRBJ2-7, the V gene TRBV2; 7 bases align to TRBD1. Trimming at V came to 0 bases and at J to 9 bases, leaving 8 bases not matched to a gene. Germline values: CDR1 SNHLY, CDR2 FYNNEI. The CDR3 runs 14 residues. CDR3 coding DNA: TGTGCCAGCAGTGAAGCTGGACAGGCCCGTGGGCAGTACTTC. Its protein is CASSEAGQARGQYF.

This rearrangement joins TRBV11-3 to TRBJ2-5; TRBD1 matches 9 bases. The CDR3 sequence is 16 residues long. The trim removed 1 base at V and 4 bases at J, leaving 7 bases unmatched. Per the germline V gene, CDR1 is SGHNT and CDR2 is YENEEA. CDR3 loop: CASSLGLQGAGETQYF. CDR3 bases: TGTGCCAGCAGCTTAGGACTACAGGGGGCGGGAGAGACCCAGTACTTC.

The chain links TRBV2 to TRBJ1-1; D unresolved. Germline lookup yields CDR1 SNHLY and CDR2 FYNNEI. The V and J ends lost 7 bases and 7 bases respectively, with 10 bases between them. The CDR3 totals 11 residues. CDR3 loop: CASTSGREAFF. Written as DNA, the CDR3 is TGTGCCAGCACCTCGGGCCGTGAAGCTTTCTTT.

The chain links TRBV5-1 to TRBJ2-3; perhaps TRBD2 as D (7 bases). Germline loops: CDR1 SGHRS, CDR2 YFSETQ. The CDR3 length is 14 residues. V shed 0 bases and J shed 5 bases, with 10 bases lying between them. The chain's CDR3 is CASSLEGGRDTQYF. Here the CDR3 DNA reads TGCGCCAGCAGCTTGGAGGGGGGGCGAGATACGCAGTATTTT.

The V call is TRBV21-1, the J call TRBJ2-3; TRBD2, the table's D call, was not compared with the DNA. TRBV21-1 is a known pseudogene. The CDR3 covers 18 residues. The CDR3 coding sequence is TGTGCCAGCCCCACGCGGGGTCGGGGACTAGGAAGCACAGATACGCAGTATTTT. Its protein is CASPTRGRGLGSTDTQYF.

V and J are TRBV27 and TRBJ2-1; no reliable D call. The CDR3 has 14 amino acids. Trimming left V 6 bases short and J 0 bases short, with 9 bases between. Germline values: CDR1 MNHEY, CDR2 SMNVEV (reference sequence). The CDR3 sequence: CASRPLSSYNEQFF. The CDR3, as DNA: TGTGCCAGCAGGCCATTAAGCTCCTACAATGAGCAGTTCTTC.

In nucleotides, the CDR3 is TGTGCCAGCAGCTTAGAACGAGGAACAGGCGGGCCACCCCTCCACTTT. As protein: CASSLERGTGGPPLHF. This chain uses TRBV11-2 with TRBJ1-6; the D gene is possibly TRBD1 (5 bases). The CDR3 runs 16 residues. The germline V and J ends were trimmed by 0 bases and 11 bases, with 17 bases remaining between them. Germline V gives CDR1 SGHAT, CDR2 FQNNGV.

The rearrangement joins TRBV7-2 to TRBJ2-7; TRBD1 agrees at 8 bases. V lost 1 base and J lost 4; bases outside the gene matches: 9. The CDR3 contains 16 residues. Germline V CDR1 and CDR2: SGHTA, FQGNSA. This CDR3 reads CASSLERRQGKYEQYF. The CDR3 region has the DNA TGTGCCAGCAGCTTAGAAAGGCGACAGGGGAAGTACGAGCAGTACTTC.

The chain uses TRBV19 and TRBJ1-1; D is ambiguous. Looked up from germline, CDR1 is LNHDA and CDR2 is SQIVND (reference sequence). The CDR3 sequence is 15 residues long. The V gene lost 1 base and the J gene lost 4 bases, with 13 bases spanning the gap. CDR3 amino acids: CASSIGGPVGTEAFF. CDR3 nucleotide sequence: TGTGCCAGTAGTATAGGAGGTCCCGTGGGCACTGAAGCTTTCTTT.

This clone appeared once. The genes are TRBV15 and TRBJ1-5; 9 nucleotides align to TRBD1. The ends lost 0 bases at V and 0 bases at J; junction bases unmatched: 9. The CDR3 is made up of 19 amino acids. Germline V CDR1 and CDR2: LNHNV, YYDKDF (reference sequence). The CDR3 bases are TGTGCCACCAGCAGAGAAGGGACAGGGAAAGGGGTTAGCAATCAGCCCCAGCATTTT. This translates into CATSREGTGKGVSNQPQHF.

The chain uses TRBV5-8 and TRBJ1-1; D may be TRBD1 (5 bases). This CDR3 is built from 12 residues. CDR1 and CDR2 from the germline V gene are SGHTS and YDEGEE. Trimming took 6 bases from V and 5 from J, leaving 11 bases between them. The chain's CDR3 is CASTITGTEAFF. For the CDR3, the DNA is TGTGCCAGCACCATTACAGGAACTGAAGCTTTCTTT. Full variable domain (remainder filled in from reference TRBV5-8 and TRBJ1-1): EAGVTQSPTHLIKTRGQQATLRCSPISGHTSVYWYQQALGLGLQFLLWYDEGEERNRGNFPPRFSGRQFPNYSSELNVNALELEDSALYLCASTITGTEAFFGQGTRLTVV.

CDR3 protein: CASSYTISGNTIYF. The DNA for the CDR3 is TGTGCCAGCAGCTACACCATCTCTGGAAACACCATATATTTT. The chain employs TRBV2 and TRBJ1-3; D gene unclear. The V gene's germline CDR1 is SNHLY and CDR2 FYNNEI. V lost 6 bases to trimming and J lost 0 bases, with 9 bases between them. The CDR3 runs 14 residues. The whole variable domain, filled in from reference TRBV2 and TRBJ1-3, reads EPEVTQTPSHQVTQMGQEVILRCVPISNHLYFYWYRQILGQKVEFLVSFYNNEISEKSEIFDDQFSVERPDGSNFTLKIRSTKLEDSAMYFCASSYTISGNTIYFGEGSWLTVV.

The genes are TRBV30 and TRBJ2-4; D is perhaps TRBD2 (6 bases). Between the trimmed V and J ends, which lost 0 bases and 6 bases, there was a span of 18 bases. Germline V gene lookup returns CDR1 GTSNPN and CDR2 SVGIG (reference sequence). The CDR3 length is 16 residues. The CDR3 nucleotides are TGTGCCTGGAGTGTATCGAGGGAACCGGGGGTAAACATTCAGTACTTC. Protein: CAWSVSREPGVNIQYF. Full variable domain (rest looked up from reference TRBV30 and TRBJ2-4): SQTIHQWPATLVQPVGSPLSLECTVEGTSNPNLYWYRQAAGRGLQLLFYSVGIGQISSEVPQNLSASRPQDRQFILSSKKLLLSDSGFYLCAWSVSREPGVNIQYFGAGTRLSVL.

The chain links TRBV5-6 to TRBJ1-5; 11 nucleotides line up with TRBD1. The CDR3 is 15 residues long. The germline CDR1 and CDR2 sequences are SGHDT and YYEEEE. V trimming: 4 bases; J trimming: 5 bases; junction bases outside the gene matches: 5. CDR3 sequence reads: CASSIRDRGDQPQHF. For the CDR3, the DNA is TGTGCCAGCAGCATACGGGACAGGGGGGATCAGCCCCAGCATTTT.

The V call is TRBV15, the J call TRBJ2-7, with 13 positions matching TRBD2. V trimming: 8 bases; J trimming: 6 bases; junction bases outside the gene matches: 10. The CDR3 extends over 15 amino acids. Germline V gene lookup returns CDR1 LNHNV and CDR2 YYDKDF (reference sequence). The CDR3 here is CATETSGRKNGEQYF. CDR3 bases: TGTGCCACCGAGACTAGCGGGAGGAAGAATGGCGAGCAGTACTTC.

V is TRBV6-1 and J is TRBJ2-1; D might be TRBD1 (6 bases). The CDR3 runs 15 residues. Germline V gene data show CDR1 as MNHNS and CDR2 as SASEGT. V lost 7 bases and J lost 0, with 13 bases in between. The CDR3 bases are TGTGCCAGCACGCCTCGGGACAACTCCTACAATGAGCAGTTCTTC. It yields the protein CASTPRDNSYNEQFF.

The chain is built from TRBV10-2 and TRBJ1-2, with D unresolved. Between the trimmed V and J ends, which lost 4 bases and 8 bases, there was a span of 14 bases. The CDR3 has 13 amino acids. Germline CDR1 is WSHSY and CDR2 is SAAADI. CDR3 residues: CASSGPGYGGYTF. The CDR3 nucleotides read TGCGCCAGCAGTGGCCCCGGGTATGGAGGCTACACCTTC.